A selection of T cell receptor beta chains follows, all from one sample in a study of CD8+ T cells in alopecia areata. The assay was immunoSEQ multiplex PCR, and TCRdb's table has in-frame clones only and misses some. Counted here are 170,000 or so clones, less than 70% occurring once; the ten biggest clones make up 10% to 13%. The source material was CD8+ T cells sorted from blood, sampled at week 24, from a patient treated with tofacitinib. The receptors were sampled from a human donor with alopecia areata. Both conserved end residues are trimmed from each CDR3. The D gene is left open where the match is weak. Clone size is not always given. Where it is, it says once, few, many or a class for expanded clones.

v_gene	d_gene	abundance	j_gene	CDR3aa
TRBV29-1	TRBD1	-	TRBJ1-2	SVVDTGANYGYT
TRBV4-3	-	-	TRBJ2-3	ASSQGDGGPDTDTQY
TRBV19	-	few	TRBJ1-1	ASSIWGETEAF
TRBV9	TRBD1	once	TRBJ1-1	ASSLGLGGRTEAF
TRBV9	TRBD1	few	TRBJ1-2	ASSEQGRYGYT
TRBV19	-	-	TRBJ2-2	ALRGNTGELF
TRBV19	-	-	TRBJ1-5	ASSMRNTGSNQPQH
TRBV6-5	-	-	TRBJ2-1	ASSYREWNEQF
TRBV9	TRBD1	-	TRBJ2-3	ASSGSGTATDTQY
TRBV13	-	-	TRBJ2-7	ASSLGSNRVEQY
TRBV5-6	TRBD1	-	TRBJ2-1	ASSPRYRGRNEQF
TRBV29-1	-	once	TRBJ2-3	SVEEGAVDTQY
TRBV27	-	few	TRBJ2-5	ASSSARVQETQY
TRBV27	TRBD2	few	TRBJ2-1	ASSPIQPGGASYNEQF
TRBV19	TRBD2	-	TRBJ2-7	ASSMGSGGAYEQY
TRBV15	-	few	TRBJ1-2	ATSRDRAVTYGYT
TRBV6-1	-	-	TRBJ1-2	ASSEVGDFYGYT
TRBV30	-	-	TRBJ2-1	AWSASGPGDEQF
TRBV29-1	TRBD1	-	TRBJ1-1	SVEGAEAF
TRBV5-6	-	few	TRBJ2-7	ASSGRVYEQY
TRBV6-4	-	-	TRBJ2-1	ASSDGYNEQF
TRBV13	-	-	TRBJ2-4	ASSLRQVDIQY
TRBV10-3	TRBD1	few	TRBJ2-2	AISKDRANTGELF
TRBV28	-	-	TRBJ2-7	ASSSPFQGSYEQY
TRBV7-6	-	-	TRBJ1-5	ASSLGVWGGSNQPQH
TRBV7-8	-	few	TRBJ2-7	ASSLGGVREQY
TRBV13	-	few	TRBJ2-7	ASSSGLGQSYEQY
TRBV27	TRBD1	-	TRBJ1-5	ASSPDRGNQPQH
TRBV4-3	-	-	TRBJ1-1	ASSQYRGTEAF
TRBV27	-	-	TRBJ1-1	ASSPRQDAEAF